This TCR beta chain was documented in a study of Graves' ophthalmopathy and Graves' hyperthyroidism. Study as a whole: At initial diagnosis, peripheral blood was obtained, and this preceded any treatment.

Symptoms, serum thyroxine and TRAb, thyroid ultrasound, and orbital computed tomography formed the diagnostic basis. As the starting material, roughly 9.7 ml of fresh peripheral blood yielded the PBMCs. There are many counts of this clonotype. Its specificity is not known. RNA transcripts were the source from which TCR beta CDR3 regions were amplified. The first round was an RT-PCR with HTBI primers, and the second round was a multiplex PCR. In TCRdb, the multiplex PCR reads were re-called with MiXCR into one record per CDR3 protein. The table records about 410,000 distinct CDR3 sequences, approximately 20% of them present only once. Findings and caveats of the study: Cross-validated, the 13-signature model showed 87.88%/81.08% sensitivity/specificity, and 80%/75% in the test set.

The V gene end was trimmed by 0 bases and the J gene end by 1 base; junction bases not matched to a gene: 4. Germline-derived CDR1 and CDR2 are WNHNN and SYGVQD (reference sequence). The CDR3 extends over 16 amino acids. The TCR comes from a woman aged 18-29 years with Graves' ophthalmopathy. Sequenced sample: peripheral blood. The rearrangement joins TRBV10-1 to TRBJ2-5, with 8 bases matching TRBD1. The CDR3 spells CASSESITGGQETQYF. CDR3 in DNA: TGCGCCAGCAGTGAGTCGATTACAGGGGGCCAAGAGACCCAGTACTTC.